This section outlines one T cell receptor beta chain sequence together with its context. The junction does not match germline at one end; this may be a read error. This CDR3 region has 13 residues. Germline values: CDR1 MNHNS, CDR2 SASEGT. Only in-frame clones appear in the TCRdb table, and some are missing; sequencing was by immunoSEQ multiplex PCR. This sample has about 110,000 clones; 72% occur once, and the top ten carry 6% to 8%. The data originate from a study of blood T cell repertoires in COVID-19. The rearrangement links TRBV6-1 to TRBJ1-2; D gene unclear. This sequence originates from a woman aged 55-70 years with acute or convalescent COVID-19. Sequenced material: peripheral blood. The CDR3 DNA is TGTGCCAGCAGCGAAGGGAGCGACTATGGCTACACCTTC. This translates into CASSEGSDYGYTF.